These T cell receptor beta chains were read from a single sample in a study of blood T cell repertoires in COVID-19. TCRdb's table, derived via immunoSEQ multiplex PCR, lists solely in-frame clones and lacks some. The data contain under 80,000 clones, 70% to 80% of them seen just once; the ten biggest clones take up 10% to 15%. The sequencing input was peripheral blood. Receptors were obtained from a human donor in a cohort sampled during active COVID-19. Both conserved end residues are trimmed from each CDR3. Fields, in order: V gene, clone size, CDR3 protein. Clone size appears in some rows only: once, few, many, or a class for an expanded clone.

v_call: TRBV5-4; clone_size: -; cdr3_aa: ASSLADDYQETQY
v_call: TRBV6-5; clone_size: -; cdr3_aa: ASRRSIGGNQPQH
v_call: TRBV5-1; clone_size: -; cdr3_aa: ASSLVSQMVYGYT
v_call: TRBV5-5; clone_size: -; cdr3_aa: ASSFRTGATTEAF
v_call: TRBV7-2; clone_size: -; cdr3_aa: ASSYPAGAGETQY
v_call: TRBV7-2; clone_size: once; cdr3_aa: ASSRDSLSIYEQY
v_call: TRBV6-2/TRBV6-3; clone_size: -; cdr3_aa: ASSDRYYGYT
v_call: TRBV5-1; clone_size: -; cdr3_aa: ASSLDGQGHQPQH
v_call: TRBV5-1; clone_size: -; cdr3_aa: ASHKADRENTEAF
v_call: TRBV7-9; clone_size: -; cdr3_aa: ASSLDFYRGNTEAF
v_call: TRBV28; clone_size: -; cdr3_aa: ASSTPDYNYGYT
v_call: TRBV25-1; clone_size: -; cdr3_aa: ASRAGTGLFGYT
v_call: TRBV19; clone_size: -; cdr3_aa: ASSYRDRLNYGYT
v_call: TRBV24-1; clone_size: -; cdr3_aa: ATSDSGSGFWGEQY
v_call: TRBV24-1; clone_size: -; cdr3_aa: ATSEIGTSVVGTDTQY
v_call: TRBV19; clone_size: -; cdr3_aa: ASTLIGTSGRAAYNEQF
v_call: TRBV5-8; clone_size: -; cdr3_aa: ASSLGWGENTEAF
v_call: TRBV9; clone_size: -; cdr3_aa: ASSVQAGGDTQY
v_call: TRBV12-3/TRBV12-4; clone_size: -; cdr3_aa: ASSLGRSDTQY
v_call: TRBV19; clone_size: -; cdr3_aa: ASSIVGQGLETQY
v_call: TRBV6-5; clone_size: once; cdr3_aa: ASSYSASGAYEQY
v_call: TRBV19; clone_size: -; cdr3_aa: ASSERTEASMNTEAF
v_call: TRBV4-1; clone_size: -; cdr3_aa: ASSQEGRGYNEKLF
v_call: TRBV5-1; clone_size: -; cdr3_aa: ASSSGLYNEQF
v_call: TRBV6-4; clone_size: -; cdr3_aa: ASRNRAGVRTDTQY
v_call: TRBV5-4; clone_size: -; cdr3_aa: ASSIDRGQAF
v_call: TRBV3-1/TRBV3-2; clone_size: -; cdr3_aa: ASSRVSYEQY
v_call: TRBV19; clone_size: -; cdr3_aa: ASSTGGLWGYT
v_call: TRBV29-1; clone_size: -; cdr3_aa: SVNLNVGGGRGRLADTQY
v_call: TRBV4-3; clone_size: -; cdr3_aa: ASSQKLGQGRGYT
v_call: TRBV5-1; clone_size: once; cdr3_aa: ASSTGQGNSPLH
v_call: TRBV10-2; clone_size: once; cdr3_aa: ASRRAGQGNEKLF
v_call: TRBV7-2; clone_size: -; cdr3_aa: ASSIGQGAGNTIY
v_call: TRBV19; clone_size: -; cdr3_aa: ASSILVGADAGELF
v_call: TRBV4-1; clone_size: few; cdr3_aa: ASSQGGQGTGELF
v_call: TRBV27; clone_size: -; cdr3_aa: ASSPGIAGGRETQY
v_call: TRBV12-3/TRBV12-4; clone_size: -; cdr3_aa: ASRRTSGGLD
v_call: TRBV28; clone_size: -; cdr3_aa: ASSYRQMNTEAF
v_call: TRBV19; clone_size: -; cdr3_aa: ASSPGTVTGELF
v_call: TRBV5-1; clone_size: once; cdr3_aa: ASSLGKGPTGEKLF
v_call: TRBV27; clone_size: -; cdr3_aa: ASSDRGPTEAF
v_call: TRBV30; clone_size: -; cdr3_aa: AWSSPGLGVYQF
v_call: TRBV5-3; clone_size: -; cdr3_aa: ARSLLRQGPGNTIY
v_call: TRBV11-2; clone_size: -; cdr3_aa: ASSPGQGTANEKLF
v_call: TRBV12-3/TRBV12-4; clone_size: -; cdr3_aa: ASRMAGGLF
v_call: TRBV18; clone_size: -; cdr3_aa: ASSLSGSSYNEQF